The entry below gives a single TCR beta chain sequence along with its context. The junction does not match germline at one end; this may be a read error. Other DNA sequences within the sample encode an identical CDR3. Looked up from germline, CDR1 is DFQATT and CDR2 is SNEGSKA (reference sequence). CDR3 length: 13 residues. Original processing methods: Amplifying reference gene primers gave estimates of nucleated cell counts. Profiling relied on immunoSEQ multiplex PCR, and the TCRdb table lists in-frame clones only, not all of them. V and J calls and clone size are as listed in that table; D and trimming were resolved from the DNA. Found here are about 210,000 clones, around 90% of them singletons; the top ten hold around 1.5%. The sample is drawn from a study of blood T cell repertoires in COVID-19. Background on the study: Whether acute or convalescent, the COVID-19 samples came from the United States, Italy and Spain. PBMCs, B-cell-depleted T cells, or T cells were the source of the cDNA or gDNA that made up the material.

The chain uses TRBV20-1 and TRBJ1-1, with D perhaps matching TRBD1 (5 bases). The receptor was isolated from a man aged 18 to 29 with active or convalescent COVID-19. The sample was peripheral blood. The CDR3 protein is CSASPGTDTEAFF. The CDR3 nucleotides read TGCAGCGCTAGTCCGGGGACTGACACTGAAGCTTTCTTT.